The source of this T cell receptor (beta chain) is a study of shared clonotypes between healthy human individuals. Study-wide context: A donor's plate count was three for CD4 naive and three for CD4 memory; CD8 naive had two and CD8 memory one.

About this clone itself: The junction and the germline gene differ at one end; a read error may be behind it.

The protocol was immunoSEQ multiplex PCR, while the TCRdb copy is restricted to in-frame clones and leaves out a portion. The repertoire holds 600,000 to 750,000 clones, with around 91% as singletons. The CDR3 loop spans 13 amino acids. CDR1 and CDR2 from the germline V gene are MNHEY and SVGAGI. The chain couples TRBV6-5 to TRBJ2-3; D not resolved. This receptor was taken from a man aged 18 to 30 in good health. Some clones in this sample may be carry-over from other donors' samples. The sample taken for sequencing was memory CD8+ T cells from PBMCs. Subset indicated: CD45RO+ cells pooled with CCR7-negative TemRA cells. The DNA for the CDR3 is TGTGCCTGCAGCTCCTCCTGGCGGGATACGCAGTATTTT. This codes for CACSSSWRDTQYF.